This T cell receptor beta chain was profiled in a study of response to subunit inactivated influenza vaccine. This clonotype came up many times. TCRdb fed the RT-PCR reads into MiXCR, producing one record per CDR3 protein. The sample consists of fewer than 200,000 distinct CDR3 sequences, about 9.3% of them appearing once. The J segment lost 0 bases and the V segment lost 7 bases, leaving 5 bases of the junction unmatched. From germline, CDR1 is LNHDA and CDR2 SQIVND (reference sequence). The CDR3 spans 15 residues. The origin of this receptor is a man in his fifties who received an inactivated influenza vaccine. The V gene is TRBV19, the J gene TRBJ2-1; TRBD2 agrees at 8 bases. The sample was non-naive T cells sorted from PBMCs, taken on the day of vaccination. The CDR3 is CASKDSGTSYNEQFF. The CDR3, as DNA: TGTGCCAGTAAGGATAGCGGGACCTCCTACAATGAGCAGTTCTTC. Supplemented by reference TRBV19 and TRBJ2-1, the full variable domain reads DGGITQSPKYLFRKEGQNVTLSCEQNLNHDAMYWYRQDPGQGLRLIYYSQIVNDFQKGDIAEGYSVSREKKESFPLTVTSAQKNPTAFYLCASKDSGTSYNEQFFGPGTRLTVL.